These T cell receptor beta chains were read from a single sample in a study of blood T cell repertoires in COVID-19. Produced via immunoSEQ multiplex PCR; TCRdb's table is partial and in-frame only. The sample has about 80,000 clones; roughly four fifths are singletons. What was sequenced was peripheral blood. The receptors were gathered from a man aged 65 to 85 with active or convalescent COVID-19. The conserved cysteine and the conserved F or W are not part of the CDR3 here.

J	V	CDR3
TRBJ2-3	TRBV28	ASRKKGPDTQY
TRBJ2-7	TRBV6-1	ASSDDRGRDYEQY
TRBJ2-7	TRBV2	ASTGYSSYEQY
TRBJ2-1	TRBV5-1	ASSLEKPDNEQF
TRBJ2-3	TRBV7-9	ASSISSGEANTQY
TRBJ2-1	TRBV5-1	ASSLESLWGGGNEQF
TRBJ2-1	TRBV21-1	ASSSPRGQYVYNEQF
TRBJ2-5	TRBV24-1	ATSDVGQDLQETQY
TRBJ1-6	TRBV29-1	SVEESRVYSPLH
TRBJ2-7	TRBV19	ASSMPGISYEQY
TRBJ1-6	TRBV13	ASSLGTGYSPLH
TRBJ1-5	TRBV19	ASNRQWDQPQH
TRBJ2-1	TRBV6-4	ASSDLGGGENEQF
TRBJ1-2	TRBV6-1	ASSDPGTGTYGYT
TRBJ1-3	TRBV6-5	ASWSSGNTIY
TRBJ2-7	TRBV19	ASSAPGQGHYEQY
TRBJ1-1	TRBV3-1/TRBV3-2	ASSSGTGWTEAF
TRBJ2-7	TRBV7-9	ASSLAGQGDYEQY
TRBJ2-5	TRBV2	ASLYQETQY
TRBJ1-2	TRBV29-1	SVEETGDYGYT
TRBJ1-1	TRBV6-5	ASSYSGGRGTEAF
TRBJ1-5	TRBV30	AWGAGYQGQPQH
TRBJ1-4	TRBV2	ASKWTGVEKLF
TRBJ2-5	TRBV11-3	ASSLGGRQTQY
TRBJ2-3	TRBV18	ASSGDPTDTQY
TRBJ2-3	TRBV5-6	ASSFWRGDGDTDTQY
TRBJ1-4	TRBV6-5	ASSQDRGLEKLF
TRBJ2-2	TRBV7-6	ASSFPGLRLAGGPPNTGELF
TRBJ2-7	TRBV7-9	ASRPRGGNEQY
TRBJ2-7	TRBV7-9	ASSSGQTYEQY
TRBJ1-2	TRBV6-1	ASSELGTGVFYGYT
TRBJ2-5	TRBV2	ASSGRQWETQY
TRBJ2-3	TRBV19	ASTPRRGSTDTQY
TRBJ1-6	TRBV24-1	ATTNRTDEEWAYNSPLH
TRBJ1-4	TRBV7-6	ASSSRSNEKLF
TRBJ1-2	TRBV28	ASSPPPGNYGYT
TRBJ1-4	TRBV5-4	ASSSTGGAGGEKLF
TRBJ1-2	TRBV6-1	ASATGDYGYT
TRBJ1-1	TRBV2	ASTRTGENTEAF
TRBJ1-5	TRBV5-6	ASSLVVGGGQPQH
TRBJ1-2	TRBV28	ASSLVKAGGVSGYT
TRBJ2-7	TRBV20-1	SASRPSGDYEQY
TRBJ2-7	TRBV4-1	ASSHPQGSYEQY
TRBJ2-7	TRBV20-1	SARLIEQY
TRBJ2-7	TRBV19	ASSPLGGYEQY
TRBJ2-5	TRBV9	ASSVSYGTPQETQY
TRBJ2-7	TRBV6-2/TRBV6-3	ASSLTGSYEQY
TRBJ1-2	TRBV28	ASHLGGRGNGYT
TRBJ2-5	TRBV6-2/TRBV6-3	ASSRLAGVQETQY
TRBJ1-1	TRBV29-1	SVDQAEAF
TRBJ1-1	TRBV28	ASSLLQDANTEAF
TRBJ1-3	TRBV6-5	ASSYSIRMERNTIY
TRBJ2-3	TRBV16	ASSLHREHTQY
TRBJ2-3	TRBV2	ASSLQTDTQY
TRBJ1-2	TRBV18	ASSPPSVHGYT
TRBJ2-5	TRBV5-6	ASSTLAGGGLETQY
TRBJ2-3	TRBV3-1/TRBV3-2	ASSQGPRGWEDTQY
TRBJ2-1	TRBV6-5	ASRGLVGGNEQF
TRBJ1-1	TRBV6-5	ASMEPRGSNTEAF